A selection of T cell receptor beta chains follows, all from one sample in a study of blood T cells in healthy people across ages. TCRdb independently ran MiXCR on the 5' RACE reads; one entry per CDR3 protein. The table lists about 1.5 million distinct CDR3 sequences, roughly 43% of them singletons, with more than 4% in the top ten. The sample was blood. These receptors all come from a woman aged 18-30 years in good health. The CDR3 runs from the conserved cysteine through the conserved F or W. A D gene is named only where the DNA matches it firmly. Clone size is not always given. Where it is, it says once, few, many or a class for expanded clones.

17	TRBJ2-3	-	-	TRBV7-9	CASSPRLSDWFSDTQYF	TGTGCCAGCAGCCCCCGACTATCCGACTGGTTCTCGGATACGCAGTATTTT
15	TRBJ2-5	-	-	TRBV20-1	CSATRGCRHPTVQYF	TGCAGTGCGACGAGAGGCTGTCGCCATCCTACGGTGCAGTACTTC
11	TRBJ2-2	once	-	TRBV2	CASKGDGELFF	TGTGCCAGCAAAGGGGACGGGGAGCTGTTTTTT
18	TRBJ2-5	once	TRBD2	TRBV11-2	CASSSNRLAGGKYNEQYF	TGTGCCAGCAGCTCAAATCGACTAGCGGGGGGAAAATACAATGAGCAGTACTTC
14	TRBJ1-6	-	-	TRBV20-1	CSAMVPLGGSPLHF	TGCAGTGCTATGGTTCCTTTGGGTGGCTCACCCCTCCACTTT
14	TRBJ2-1	few	-	TRBV10-3	CAISESGGNNEQFF	TGTGCCATCAGTGAGTCGGGGGGTAACAATGAGCAGTTCTTC
12	TRBJ2-3	-	-	TRBV7-2	CASSLAGVRQYF	TGTGCCAGCAGCTTAGCGGGGGTTAGGCAGTATTTT
15	TRBJ1-5	-	TRBD1	TRBV6-2/TRBV6-3	CASTGTGTMTQPQHF	TGTGCCAGCACCGGGACAGGTACCATGACGCAGCCCCAGCATTTT
16	TRBJ2-5	-	TRBD2	TRBV7-9	CANSSGLAGGQETQYF	TGTGCCAACAGCTCAGGACTAGCGGGAGGTCAAGAGACCCAGTACTTC
15	TRBJ1-5	-	-	TRBV13	CASSFSGIVGQPQHF	TGTGCCAGCAGCTTCTCGGGGATTGTCGGTCAGCCCCAGCATTTT
15	TRBJ2-7	-	TRBD2	TRBV5-1	CASKFRAGAHYEQYF	TGCGCCAGCAAGTTCCGAGCGGGGGCCCACTACGAGCAGTACTTC
13	TRBJ1-1	-	-	TRBV12-3/TRBV12-4	CASRLDSGAEAFF	TGTGCCAGCAGACTCGACTCAGGGGCTGAAGCTTTCTTT
11	TRBJ2-1	-	TRBD1	TRBV29-1	CSGGTGNEQFF	TGCAGCGGCGGGACAGGGAATGAGCAGTTCTTC
15	TRBJ2-1	-	TRBD2	TRBV7-9	CASSLRTRPSQEQFF	TGTGCCAGCAGCTTAAGGACTAGACCTTCTCAGGAGCAGTTCTTC
14	TRBJ2-7	-	-	TRBV11-2	CASSWKRVSYEQYF	TGTGCCAGCAGCTGGAAGCGGGTCTCCTACGAGCAGTACTTC
13	TRBJ2-5	-	-	TRBV20-1	CSAILTGIETQYF	TGCAGTGCTATCCTCACAGGGATAGAGACCCAGTACTTC
15	TRBJ1-2	-	TRBD1	TRBV15	CATSRDRTGDYGYTF	TGTGCCACCAGCAGAGATAGGACAGGGGACTATGGCTACACCTTC
16	TRBJ2-2	-	-	TRBV28	CASSPFLGQNTGELFF	TGTGCCAGCAGTCCTTTTCTGGGGCAGAACACCGGGGAGCTGTTTTTT
14	TRBJ2-7	-	-	TRBV4-3	CASSQGTGDYEQYF	TGCGCCAGCAGCCAAGGCACGGGCGACTACGAGCAGTACTTC
16	TRBJ2-4	few	-	TRBV5-1	CASSLEGVGAKNIQYF	TGCGCCAGCAGCTTGGAGGGAGTAGGAGCCAAAAACATTCAGTACTTC
14	TRBJ1-2	-	-	TRBV29-1	CSVEPGRTNYGYTF	TGCAGCGTTGAACCAGGGAGGACCAACTATGGCTACACCTTC
11	TRBJ2-5	-	-	TRBV2	CASRGQETQYF	TGTGCCAGCAGGGGTCAAGAGACCCAGTACTTC
13	TRBJ2-1	few	-	TRBV29-1	CSVERTSSGEQFF	TGCAGCGTTGAAAGGACCTCTTCGGGTGAGCAGTTCTTC
13	TRBJ2-1	few	-	TRBV20-1	CSARGQAFHEQFF	TGCAGTGCTAGAGGGCAGGCGTTCCATGAGCAGTTCTTC
15	TRBJ2-7	-	TRBD2	TRBV27	CASAQGGIAYNEQYF	TGTGCCAGCGCCCAGGGAGGGATAGCCTACAATGAGCAGTACTTC
14	TRBJ2-5	-	-	TRBV14	CASSKRRIQETQYF	TGTGCCAGCAGCAAACGGCGGATTCAAGAGACCCAGTACTTC
11	TRBJ2-4	few	TRBD1	TRBV6-2/TRBV6-3	CASGQGDIQYF	TGTGCCAGCGGACAGGGGGACATTCAGTACTTC
15	TRBJ2-3	few	-	TRBV27	CASSAWTASTDTQYF	TGTGCCAGCAGTGCTTGGACAGCTAGCACAGATACGCAGTATTTT
14	TRBJ2-5	few	-	TRBV12-3/TRBV12-4	CASSLRGNGETQYF	TGTGCCAGCAGTTTACGAGGGAACGGCGAGACCCAGTACTTC
14	TRBJ1-6	-	-	TRBV27	CASSPFWGNSPLHF	TGTGCCAGCAGTCCCTTTTGGGGTAATTCACCCCTCCACTTT
13	TRBJ2-1	-	TRBD2	TRBV29-1	CSVDLGLNNEQFF	TGCAGCGTTGACCTGGGACTAAACAATGAGCAGTTCTTC
12	TRBJ1-2	-	-	TRBV18	CASSEYAYGYTF	TGTGCCAGCTCAGAGTATGCCTATGGCTACACCTTC
15	TRBJ2-5	few	TRBD2	TRBV9	CASSVASGSEETQYF	TGTGCCAGCAGCGTAGCTAGCGGGTCCGAAGAGACCCAGTACTTC
14	TRBJ2-7	few	TRBD1	TRBV4-3	CASSHKGARDEQYF	TGCGCCAGCAGCCATAAGGGGGCGCGAGACGAGCAGTACTTC
14	TRBJ2-3	-	-	TRBV6-5	CASSYFNRPDTQYF	TGTGCCAGCAGTTACTTCAATCGCCCAGATACGCAGTATTTT
16	TRBJ1-6	-	-	TRBV20-1	CSASPLGAKYNSPLHF	TGCAGTGCTAGCCCTTTGGGGGCGAAATATAACTCACCCCTCCACTTT
14	TRBJ2-7	few	TRBD1	TRBV7-9	CASSTDRGGNEQYF	TGTGCCAGCAGCACGGACAGGGGCGGGAACGAGCAGTACTTC
15	TRBJ1-5	-	-	TRBV27	CVSSLEGWSNQPQHF	TGTGTCAGCAGTTTAGAGGGGTGGAGCAATCAGCCCCAGCATTTT
13	TRBJ1-2	-	-	TRBV29-1	CSARTGEHYGYTF	TGCAGCGCCAGGACGGGAGAGCACTATGGCTACACCTTC
13	TRBJ2-1	-	-	TRBV10-1	CASSPQGPDERFF	TGCGCCAGCAGTCCCCAGGGGCCGGATGAGCGGTTCTTC
15	TRBJ2-1	many	-	TRBV7-2	CASSRERDSYNEQFF	TGTGCCAGCAGCCGAGAACGGGACTCCTACAATGAGCAGTTCTTC
17	TRBJ2-1	few	TRBD2	TRBV11-1	CASSTPTSGNWYNEQFF	TGTGCCAGCAGCACCCCGACTAGCGGGAATTGGTACAATGAGCAGTTCTTC
13	TRBJ2-5	few	-	TRBV12-3/TRBV12-4	CASSVQSQETQYF	TGTGCCAGCAGCGTACAGAGTCAAGAGACCCAGTACTTC
14	TRBJ2-1	-	-	TRBV6-5	CASSYSFQGYEQFF	TGTGCCAGCAGTTACTCGTTCCAGGGCTATGAGCAGTTCTTC
14	TRBJ2-3	-	TRBD2	TRBV20-1	CSAPTSGRADTQYF	TGCAGTGCCCCGACTAGCGGGAGGGCAGATACGCAGTATTTT
16	TRBJ2-7	-	TRBD2	TRBV5-1	CASSIGLAGVQSEQYF	TGCGCCAGCAGCATAGGACTAGCGGGGGTACAATCCGAGCAGTACTTC
14	TRBJ1-2	many	-	TRBV4-1	CASSQGTGNYGYTF	TGTGCCAGCAGCCAGGGGACGGGAAACTATGGCTACACCTTC
14	TRBJ1-5	few	TRBD1	TRBV4-1	CASSQGQWNQPQHF	TGCGCCAGCAGCCAGGGACAGTGGAATCAGCCCCAGCATTTT
14	TRBJ1-2	-	-	TRBV6-2/TRBV6-3	CASSYSGNYYGYTF	TGTGCCAGCAGTTACTCCGGGAACTACTATGGCTACACCTTC
16	TRBJ1-1	-	-	TRBV4-2	CASSQEYGAMNTEAFF	TGTGCCAGCAGCCAAGAGTACGGGGCCATGAACACTGAAGCTTTCTTT
15	TRBJ2-1	few	-	TRBV4-3	CASSQDPQGYDEQFF	TGCGCCAGCAGCCAAGACCCTCAGGGGTACGATGAGCAGTTCTTC
13	TRBJ2-7	-	TRBD2	TRBV6-2/TRBV6-3	CASSYQGLAEQYF	TGTGCCAGCAGTTATCAAGGACTAGCGGAGCAGTACTTC
13	TRBJ2-1	few	-	TRBV5-4	CARPLMGRLEQFF	TGTGCCAGACCTCTAATGGGAAGGTTGGAGCAGTTCTTC
12	TRBJ1-4	-	-	TRBV4-1	CASSPGTSKLFF	TGCGCCAGCAGCCCGGGGACTAGTAAGCTGTTTTTT